The source of this T cell receptor beta chain is a study of response to subunit inactivated influenza vaccine. General study points: The authors suggested that few new T cells are recruited per seasonal influenza vaccination.

To note about this clonotype: The antigen remains undetermined.

Germline CDR1 LNHNV, CDR2 YYDKDF (reference sequence). V shed 0 bases and J shed 6 bases, with 9 bases lying between them. The CDR3 covers 13 residues. TCRdb re-analysed the RT-PCR reads in MiXCR, keeping a single row per CDR3 protein. The sample has around 320,000 distinct CDR3 sequences, 22% seen once. The sequencing used PBMCs from blood, collected less than 22 months after vaccination. The TCR comes from a man aged 50-75 years who received an inactivated influenza vaccine. The V and J genes are TRBV15 and TRBJ2-7; no clear D gene. For the CDR3, the DNA is TGTGCCACCAGCAGAGATCTGAAGATCGAGCAGTACTTC. Amino acid sequence: CATSRDLKIEQYF.